This T cell receptor (beta chain) was profiled in a study of shared clonotypes between healthy human individuals. General observations from the study: The generation probabilities recorded for non-shared clonotypes fell below those of clonotypes shared by all four donors.

Germline-derived CDR1 and CDR2 are SGDLS and YYNGEE. Trimming cost V 0 bases and J 6 bases, with 18 bases left between them. The CDR3 consists of 16 residues. Several immunoSEQ plates held equal portions of the genomic DNA taken from each subset. Data came from immunoSEQ multiplex PCR; TCRdb stores just in-frame clones and leaves some out. In the table there are roughly 1,500,000 clones, around 98% of which are singletons. To note about this clone: Its antigen is still unknown.

Specimen: naive CD4+ T cells sorted from blood. Subset denoted: CD45RA+ positively selected. The receptor was derived from a man aged 25 to 40 in good health. V usage is TRBV9 and J usage is TRBJ1-2; possible D gene TRBD1, 6 bases. The CDR3 nucleotides are TGTGCCAGCAGCGTAGACGTCGGGCAGGGGCAAGATGGCTACACCTTC. Encoded protein: CASSVDVGQGQDGYTF.